The T cell receptor beta chain under discussion was sequenced for a study of blood T cells in healthy people across ages (dated by TCRdb to 2014 to 2015). Regarding the complete study: In model experiments, template switching captured about one uniquely barcoded TCR beta cDNA molecule for every two T cells. The study measured age-related changes in TCR beta repertoire diversity using deep sequencing normalized with unique cDNA molecular identifiers. Donors were grouped into four age groups: young (average roughly 16 years), middle-aged (over 35), aged (62) and long-lived (about 90). Two additional independent replicas of 1 million unique cDNA reads from the same blood draw were analyzed for two donors (one aged 18 to 30 and one aged 80 or older). To avoid experimental bias, donors of different ages were distributed randomly across sequencing lanes.

Libraries were made using 5' RACE. The sample was run on an Illumina HiSeq 2500. A second 7 to 11 cycle PCR used a sample-barcoded 5' primer and a J-beta primer mix. Each TCR beta cDNA molecule received a unique molecular identifier from a template-switch 5' adaptor carrying 12 random nucleotides. Each sample yielded at least 2.5 million CDR3-containing paired-end reads. First-strand cDNA was synthesized from all RNA with the Mint cDNA synthesis kit, primed by a TRBC-specific oligonucleotide. All cDNA was treated with uracil-DNA glycosylase and then went through a first 18-cycle PCR with the universal primers M1SS and BC2_uni_R. The authors processed their data as follows. Normalization of each sample was performed by random selection of 1 million high-quality reads, each carrying a distinct molecular identifier. Instead of being binned into consensus sequences, reads that shared molecular identifiers were thrown out. MiTCR, run with a Q25 quality threshold and the strictest error-elimination algorithm, handled CDR3 identification, clonotype clustering and error correction. A nonparametric unseen species model using Euler transformation provided a lower-bound estimate of total TCR beta diversity. TCRdb ran its own pipeline on the public reads, namely fastp trimming at Q25 and MiXCR clone calling, and kept in-frame beta chains. Rows with one shared CDR3 protein collapse into an entry with the most common genes and DNA. The authors' filters were not applied to this entry. The sample includes around 1.5 million distinct CDR3 sequences, with approximately 42% observed a single time. Under 8% of the sample goes to the ten largest clones.

The roughly 42 donors, aged about 6 to 95 years, were systemically healthy Caucasian individuals from Russia. Each donor gave ten milliliters of peripheral blood, collected into EDTA-treated Vacutainer tubes. Ficoll-Paque density-gradient centrifugation was used to isolate PBMCs, with at least 6.5 million obtained per sample. Trizol reagent was used to extract total RNA from the PBMCs, yielding at least 5.5 micrograms per sample. Naive CD45RAhigh/CD27high T cell percentages were measured by flow cytometry on a PBMC aliquot from every donor. V is clipped by 3 bases and J by 11 bases, and the sequence between their germline boundaries is 18 bases long. The CDR3 goes from the cysteine to the phenylalanine over 14 residues. The CDR3 DNA has 42 bases and is translated from base 1. The CDR1 and CDR2 encoded by the germline V gene are KGHDR and SFDVKD. What the study reported, not specific to this receptor: Because profiling used bulk unsorted PBMCs, naive and antigen-experienced compartments could not be compared conclusively. Compared with the aged group, more naive CD4+ T cells, fewer expanded clones and increased TCR diversity were shown by the long-lived group, suggesting age selection. A strong correlation was found between observed TCR beta diversity and the percentage of naive T cells measured by flow cytometry. Because the CMV infection status of the donors was unknown, age-related changes in expanded clonotypes may potentially have been confounded. Total diversity estimates from one million sequenced T cells were considered lower bounds and underestimates. Observed TCR beta diversity per million T cells fell roughly linearly with age, and a significant reduction was already apparent by age around 44.

A note on this clonotype: The antigen this receptor binds is unknown. No clone much larger than this one lies a single base away; base qualities are absent.

The TCR was taken from a woman between 18 and 29 years old in good health. Sequenced sample: blood. Rearrangement joined TRBV24-1 to TRBJ2-5; TRBD2 could be the D gene, as 6 bases match. CDR3 sequence: CATSDPGGVNEQYF. The nucleotide sequence is given as TGTGCCACCAGTGATCCCGGAGGGGTGAATGAGCAGTACTTC.